The next 27 T cell receptor beta chains were all read from a single sample in a study of vaccination and CD4 T cells after COVID-19 (dated by TCRdb to between 2021 and 2024). These receptors' antigens are unknown. In the paper's terms, the treatment or condition label means: approximately 9-day PBMC culture with coronavirus spike peptide pools or control peptides (ViraFEST assay). Receptor amplification or capture employed PCR. The run used an Illumina iSeq 100. TCR sequencing of DNA from cultured CD4+ T cells used the Oncomine TCR Beta short-read assay at the Johns Hopkins FTIC core. TCRdb reran the public reads through fastp at Q25 and MiXCR, keeping productive beta chains. Each record represents a unique CDR3 protein, reported with the most common genes and DNA among its rows. The sample table shows around 16,000 distinct CDR3 sequences, and approximately 48% are seen once. Around 15% of the sample lies in the top ten.

The specimen was CD4+ T cells from blood, cultured in vitro. The receptor source for this set is a human donor who had recovered from COVID-19.

The V and J genes are TRBV19 and TRBJ1-1, with 7 bases lining up with TRBD1. CDR3 length: 16 residues. After removal of 6 bases from V and 0 bases from J, the junction contained 10 bases not matched to a gene. Germline V gene data show CDR1 as LNHDA and CDR2 as SQIVND (reference sequence). The CDR3 protein is CASRTNKGQMNTEAFF. The DNA for the CDR3 is TGTGCCAGTAGAACTAACAAGGGACAGATGAACACTGAAGCTTTCTTT.

The chain is built from TRBV7-9 and TRBJ2-1; D remains unclear. The ends were cut back, 0 bases at V and 4 bases at J, with 16 bases in the middle. The CDR3 runs to 17 residues. The germline gives CDR1 SEHNR, CDR2 FQNEAQ (reference sequence). The CDR3 reads CASSLALRTLNYNEQFF. The CDR3 region has the DNA TGTGCCAGCAGCTTAGCGCTCCGGACCCTCAATTACAATGAGCAGTTCTTC.

J is TRBJ2-2 and V is TRBV2, with 7 bases matching TRBD2. The CDR3 loop spans 15 amino acids. With 6 bases clipped from V and 4 bases from J, the junction kept 8 bases outside the gene matches. Germline CDR1 and CDR2: SNHLY and FYNNEI. CDR3 protein: CASSTLAWGTGELFF. The CDR3 DNA reads as TGTGCCAGCAGCACACTAGCGTGGGGCACCGGGGAGCTGTTTTTT.

This chain uses TRBV11-2 with TRBJ2-5; D unresolved. V lost 7 bases, J lost 3 bases, and 15 bases lay in between. This CDR3 spans 14 amino acids. Germline V gene lookup returns CDR1 SGHAT and CDR2 FQNNGV. The CDR3 nucleotides are TGTGCCAGCACCTATGGACCTTCCGAAGAGACCCAGTACTTC. Its translation: CASTYGPSEETQYF. Together with reference TRBV11-2 and TRBJ2-5, the CDR3 gives the full variable domain: EAGVAQSPRYKIIEKRQSVAFWCNPISGHATLYWYQQILGQGPKLLIQFQNNGVVDDSQLPKDRFSAERLKGVDSTLKIQPAKLEDSAVYLCASTYGPSEETQYFGPGTRLLVL.

V gene TRBV6-2 or TRBV6-3 combines with J gene TRBJ1-2; D unresolved. CDR3 size: 15 residues. V was cut by 2 bases and J by 4 bases, with 14 bases left in between. CDR1 and CDR2 from the germline V gene are MNHEY and SVGEGT. The CDR3 here is CASSYGGRQLYGYTF. The CDR3 DNA reads TGTGCCAGCAGTTACGGAGGCAGGCAACTCTATGGCTACACCTTC.

The genes are TRBV20-1 and TRBJ2-7, with 9 bases lining up with TRBD2. Germline V CDR1 and CDR2: DFQATT, SNEGSKA (reference sequence). The CDR3 is 13 residues long. Losses at the gene ends were 7 bases for V and 4 bases for J; bases not matched to a gene: 8. The CDR3 loop reads CSVMTSGIYEQYF. In nucleotides, the CDR3 is TGCAGTGTTATGACTAGCGGAATTTACGAGCAGTACTTC.

This clonotype occurred once. The chain has TRBV6-2 or TRBV6-3 and TRBJ2-2; the match to TRBD2 covers 9 bases. Germline V gives CDR1 MNHEY, CDR2 SVGEGT. The CDR3 extends over 18 amino acids. The V segment lost 2 bases and the J segment 5 bases; nucleotides outside the gene matches: 12. The CDR3 DNA is TGTGCCAGCAGTTACCCCCCCGTTTTAGCGGGGGTAACCGGGGAGCTGTTTTTT. Its protein is CASSYPPVLAGVTGELFF.

This clonotype was seen a single time. V gene TRBV7-2 combines with J gene TRBJ2-5, with D perhaps matching TRBD2 (6 bases). This CDR3 is 15 amino acids long. V was shortened by 5 bases and J by 2 bases, with 15 bases between the two germline ends. Per germline, CDR1 SGHTA and CDR2 FQGNSA. The CDR3, as DNA: TGTGCCAGCAGCCTCACCGGGACTGCACAAGAGACCCAGTACTTC. Its protein product is CASSLTGTAQETQYF. The variable domain in full, completed from reference TRBV7-2 and TRBJ2-5, reads GAGVSQSPSNKVTEKGKDVELRCDPISGHTALYWYRQSLGQGLEFLIYFQGNSAPDKSGLPSDRFSAERTGGSVSTLTIQRTQQEDSAVYLCASSLTGTAQETQYFGPGTRLLVL.

The chain is built from TRBV2 and TRBJ2-7; D is possibly TRBD1 (6 bases). Trimming removed 9 bases at V and 5 bases at J, with 17 bases between. The CDR3 consists of 13 residues. The V gene's germline CDR1 is SNHLY and CDR2 FYNNEI. CDR3 amino acids: CASGRRGIDEQYF. In DNA form, the CDR3 reads TGTGCCAGTGGGCGCAGGGGCATAGACGAGCAGTACTTC.

The chain carries TRBV20-1 and TRBJ1-2; TRBD1 matches 9 bases. The germline V gene has CDR1 DFQATT and CDR2 SNEGSKA (reference sequence). There are 15 residues in the CDR3. With V trimmed by 0 bases and J by 1 base, 3 bases remained unmatched. CDR3 DNA sequence: TGCAGTGCTAGAGATACGGGACAGGGTAACTATGGCTACACCTTC. Its translation: CSARDTGQGNYGYTF.

In regard to this clonotype: At one end the junction does not follow the germline gene, possibly because of a read error. The chain recombines TRBV6-1 with TRBJ2-7; D is perhaps TRBD1 (5 bases). This CDR3 is 13 amino acids long. From germline, CDR1 is MNHNS and CDR2 SASEGT. The CDR3 region has the DNA TGTGCCAGCAGCGAAGCCGACAGCTACGAGCAGTACTTC. This gives the protein CASSEADSYEQYF.

The genes are TRBV20-1 and TRBJ2-7; 10 nucleotides match TRBD2. Trimming took 0 bases from V and 2 from J; bases not matched to a gene: 4. Germline-derived CDR1 and CDR2 are DFQATT and SNEGSKA (reference sequence). CDR3 length equals 15 residues. The DNA of the CDR3 is TGCAGTGCTAGAGATGGGACTAGCGTCACCTACGAGCAGTACTTC. Translating it yields CSARDGTSVTYEQYF.

This clonotype was seen a handful of times. V and J are TRBV7-6 and TRBJ1-6, with 8 bases aligning to TRBD1. The CDR3 runs 15 residues. V shed 4 bases, J shed 7 bases, and the junction held 6 bases outside the gene matches. CDR1 is SGHVS, CDR2 FNYEAQ, per germline. For the CDR3, the DNA is TGTGCCAGCAGCTATTCGACAGGGGAGAATTCACCCCTCCACTTT. Translated: CASSYSTGENSPLHF. The complete variable domain, with remaining parts taken from reference TRBV7-6 and TRBJ1-6, reads GAGVSQSPRYKVTKRGQDVALRCDPISGHVSLYWYRQALGQGPEFLTYFNYEAQQDKSGLPNDRFSAERPEGSISTLTIQRTEQRDSAMYRCASSYSTGENSPLHFGNGTRLTVT.

The chain combines TRBV7-6 with TRBJ1-1; tentative D call: TRBD1 (5 bases). This CDR3 has 13 amino acids. CDR1 and CDR2 from the germline V gene are SGHVS and FNYEAQ. Trimming cost V 5 bases and J 6 bases, with 13 bases left between them. The CDR3 DNA reads TGTGCCAGCAGCCCACGGGGCGCGGCTGAAGCTTTCTTT. Its protein product is CASSPRGAAEAFF. Complete variable domain (other parts from reference TRBV7-6 and TRBJ1-1): GAGVSQSPRYKVTKRGQDVALRCDPISGHVSLYWYRQALGQGPEFLTYFNYEAQQDKSGLPNDRFSAERPEGSISTLTIQRTEQRDSAMYRCASSPRGAAEAFFGQGTRLTVV.

This clonotype was detected a few times. The rearrangement joins TRBV7-3 to TRBJ2-2; D is uncertain. The CDR3 contains 14 residues. Germline assignment: CDR1 SGHTA and CDR2 FQGTGA. Trimming left V 2 bases short and J 1 base short, with 5 bases between. CDR3 coding DNA: TGTGCCAGCAGCTTAGCCAGGAACACCGGGGAGCTGTTTTTT. Translated, it gives CASSLARNTGELFF. Drawing the rest from reference TRBV7-3 and TRBJ2-2, the complete variable domain is GAGVSQTPSNKVTEKGKYVELRCDPISGHTALYWYRQSLGQGPEFLIYFQGTGAADDSGLPNDRFFAVRPEGSVSTLKIQRTERGDSAVYLCASSLARNTGELFFGEGSRLTVL.

The CDR3 sequence: CSARDRVGPQHF. In DNA form, the CDR3 reads TGCAGTGCTAGGGACAGGGTGGGGCCCCAGCATTTT. The V call is TRBV20-1, the J call TRBJ1-5; TRBD1 matches 8 bases. Trimming removed 3 bases from V and 9 bases from J; junction bases left unmatched: 4. Germline values: CDR1 DFQATT, CDR2 SNEGSKA (reference sequence). This CDR3 comprises 12 residues.

This clonotype was seen only once. This chain connects TRBV20-1 to TRBJ2-7, with 8 bases matching TRBD1. V dropped 0 bases and J dropped 7; count of bases not matched to a gene: 11. The CDR3 sequence is 15 residues long. Germline assignment: CDR1 DFQATT and CDR2 SNEGSKA (reference sequence). The CDR3 coding sequence is TGCAGTGCTAGAGATGCGGCAGGGGGCAATCTGGAGCAGTACTTC. Translated: CSARDAAGGNLEQYF.

CDR3 amino acids: CASSARTGGDTEAFF. DNA of the CDR3: TGTGCCAGCAGTGCGAGGACAGGGGGGGACACTGAAGCTTTCTTT. This chain uses TRBV6-1 with TRBJ1-1, with 10 bases fitting TRBD1. There are 15 residues in the CDR3. V gave up 4 bases and J gave up 3 bases; unmatched junction bases: 5. Germline assignment: CDR1 MNHNS and CDR2 SASEGT.

The chain joins TRBV10-3 to TRBJ1-1; the D is unclear. Germline V gives CDR1 ENHRY, CDR2 SYGVKD. Trimming shortened V by 3 bases and J by 2 bases, and 13 bases separated the two germline ends. CDR3 length: 15 residues. In nucleotides, the CDR3 is TGTGCCATCAGTGACCCCACGGGTACCAACACTGAAGCTTTCTTT. Protein sequence: CAISDPTGTNTEAFF.

This clonotype was counted a few times. This chain links TRBV21-1 with TRBJ1-2. TRBV21-1 corresponds to a pseudogene. The CDR3 is made up of 14 amino acids. The DNA for the CDR3 is TGTGCCAGCAGCAAGTGTGGCGACCGCTATGGCTACACCTTC. It codes for CASSKCGDRYGYTF.

V and J are TRBV6-1 and TRBJ1-5; D gene ambiguous. Deletions cut 6 bases from V and 4 bases from J, with 13 bases between. This CDR3 contains 14 residues. The germline V gene encodes CDR1 MNHNS and CDR2 SASEGT. The CDR3 protein is CASSGTLKNQPQHF. The CDR3 DNA reads as TGTGCCAGCAGCGGCACGTTGAAGAATCAGCCCCAGCATTTT.

The chain recombines TRBV6-5 with TRBJ2-5; 13 nucleotides align to TRBD2. V dropped 2 bases and J dropped 4; count of bases not matched to a gene: 1. CDR3 length: 15 residues. CDR1 is MNHEY and CDR2 is SVGAGI in the germline V gene. As DNA, the CDR3 is TGTGCCAGCAGTTACACTAGCGGGGGGGCAGAGACCCAGTACTTC. Translated: CASSYTSGGAETQYF.

This chain joins TRBV27 and TRBJ2-7; 9 nucleotides line up with TRBD2. Per germline, CDR1 MNHEY and CDR2 SMNVEV (reference sequence). V lost 9 bases and J lost 6; bases outside the gene matches: 12. This CDR3 spans 14 amino acids. This chain's CDR3 is CARRGGRGLSEQYF. In nucleotides, the CDR3 is TGTGCCAGGCGGGGGGGCAGGGGACTTTCCGAGCAGTACTTC.

CDR3 in amino acids: CSAQTSGSFGEQFF. For the CDR3, the DNA is TGCAGTGCCCAGACTAGCGGGAGCTTCGGTGAGCAGTTCTTC. The rearrangement links TRBV20-1 to TRBJ2-1, with TRBD2 matching over 12 bases. CDR1 is DFQATT, CDR2 SNEGSKA, per germline (reference sequence). The CDR3 sequence is 14 residues long. Trimming cost V 6 bases and J 9 bases; bases outside gene matches: 9.

This chain joins TRBV27 and TRBJ2-3; D may match TRBD1 or TRBD2 (5 bases each). This CDR3 has 16 amino acids. Germline-derived CDR1 and CDR2 are MNHEY and SMNVEV (reference sequence). V dropped 6 bases and J dropped 2 bases, with 18 bases sitting between them. CDR3 region: CASRRFRDGSTDTQYF. CDR3 coding DNA: TGTGCCAGCAGGAGATTCCGGGACGGGTCCACAGATACGCAGTATTTT.

This clonotype has only a few counts. This rearrangement joins TRBV6-1 to TRBJ1-1; TRBD1 matches at 9 bases. This CDR3 contains 16 residues. Germline CDR1 reads MNHNS; CDR2 reads SASEGT. With 7 bases clipped from V and 0 bases from J, the junction kept 9 bases outside the gene matches. CDR3 region: CASTPRTGALNTEAFF. CDR3 DNA: TGTGCCAGCACCCCGAGGACAGGGGCGCTGAACACTGAAGCTTTCTTT.

This clonotype was found once. The CDR3, as DNA: TGTGCCAGCAGCTTAGAAGGGGGTCATTTCTACGAGCAGTACTTC. Its protein product is CASSLEGGHFYEQYF. The chain has TRBV7-8 and TRBJ2-7; a possible D gene is TRBD1 (6 bases). V was shortened by 1 base and J by 3 bases, with 13 bases between the two germline ends. This CDR3 is 15 amino acids long. Germline assignment: CDR1 SGHVS and CDR2 FQNEAQ.